This T cell receptor beta chain is drawn from a study of HIV-infected patients and healthy controls. Study in general: Early therapy brought no consistent CD8 count shift, though the CD4:CD8 ratio rose a little. All patients had undetectable virus after a further year of therapy, about 75% of the 16 by the second bleed.

V lost 5 bases and J lost 6, with 11 bases in between. The germline V gene has CDR1 MNHEY and CDR2 SMNVEV (reference sequence). The CDR3 contains 13 residues. Around 500 ng RNA was reverse transcribed with alpha and beta constant-region primers. Separate chain-specific third strand synthesis with multiplexing indices produced the alpha and beta libraries. TCRdb redid the calling of the 5' RACE reads with MiXCR, one entry per CDR3 protein. The sample contains approximately 9,600 distinct CDR3 sequences, 5.2% of which appear only once. This clonotype was observed many times. No cell fractionation was done, so the repertoire covers all unsorted peripheral blood T cells.

This TCR came from an adult with HIV infection. The input for sequencing was blood, taken before antiretroviral therapy. V and J are TRBV27 and TRBJ1-5, with a tentative D call TRBD1 (5 bases). The CDR3 nucleotides read TGTGCCAGCAGTCCATGGGGGGGTCAGCCCCAGCATTTT. This gives the protein CASSPWGGQPQHF.